This T cell receptor beta chain was captured by sequencing in a study of T cells after yellow fever vaccination. In making TCR cDNA, 5'RACE template switching added a universal primer site and UMIs to it. MiXCR, applied by TCRdb to the 5' RACE reads, yields one record per CDR3 protein. The data contain about 220,000 distinct CDR3 sequences, approximately 6.7% of them singletons. Study-level results: FACS-sorted repertoires could harbor abundant contaminating bulk-population clonotypes. The study re-detected most primary-vaccination clones after the booster (96% CD4, 80% to 90% CD8).

To note about this clonotype: Its antigen is unidentified.

The CDR3 extends over 17 amino acids. From germline, CDR1 is SGHAT and CDR2 FQNNGV. V shed 0 bases, J shed 1 base, and the junction held 6 bases outside the gene matches. The source material was CD4+ T cells sorted from PBMCs, sampled on the day of the yellow fever booster vaccination. This receptor was obtained from a man aged 30-40 years who received the YFV17D yellow fever vaccine. The chain carries TRBV11-2 and TRBJ2-7; 10 bases line up with TRBD2. The CDR3, as DNA: TGTGCCAGCAGCTTAGATTCTAGCGGGAGTTTATCCTACGAGCAGTACTTC. Amino acid sequence: CASSLDSSGSLSYEQYF. The full variable domain, with the rest looked up from reference TRBV11-2 and TRBJ2-7, is EAGVAQSPRYKIIEKRQSVAFWCNPISGHATLYWYQQILGQGPKLLIQFQNNGVVDDSQLPKDRFSAERLKGVDSTLKIQPAKLEDSAVYLCASSLDSSGSLSYEQYFGPGTRLTVT.